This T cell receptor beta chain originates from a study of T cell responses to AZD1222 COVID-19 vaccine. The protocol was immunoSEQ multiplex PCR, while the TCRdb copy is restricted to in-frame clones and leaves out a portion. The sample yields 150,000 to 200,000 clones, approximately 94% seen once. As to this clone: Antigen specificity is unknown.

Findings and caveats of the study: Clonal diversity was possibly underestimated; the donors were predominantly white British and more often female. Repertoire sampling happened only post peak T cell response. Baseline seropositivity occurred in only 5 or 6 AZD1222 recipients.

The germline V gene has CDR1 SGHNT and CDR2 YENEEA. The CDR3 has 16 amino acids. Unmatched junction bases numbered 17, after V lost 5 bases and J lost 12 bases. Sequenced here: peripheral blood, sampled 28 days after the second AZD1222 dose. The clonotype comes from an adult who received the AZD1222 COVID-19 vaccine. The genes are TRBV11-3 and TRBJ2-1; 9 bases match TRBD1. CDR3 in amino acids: CASSPGLGQGNSRQFF. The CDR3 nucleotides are TGTGCCAGCAGCCCGGGATTGGGACAGGGTAACAGCAGGCAGTTCTTC.